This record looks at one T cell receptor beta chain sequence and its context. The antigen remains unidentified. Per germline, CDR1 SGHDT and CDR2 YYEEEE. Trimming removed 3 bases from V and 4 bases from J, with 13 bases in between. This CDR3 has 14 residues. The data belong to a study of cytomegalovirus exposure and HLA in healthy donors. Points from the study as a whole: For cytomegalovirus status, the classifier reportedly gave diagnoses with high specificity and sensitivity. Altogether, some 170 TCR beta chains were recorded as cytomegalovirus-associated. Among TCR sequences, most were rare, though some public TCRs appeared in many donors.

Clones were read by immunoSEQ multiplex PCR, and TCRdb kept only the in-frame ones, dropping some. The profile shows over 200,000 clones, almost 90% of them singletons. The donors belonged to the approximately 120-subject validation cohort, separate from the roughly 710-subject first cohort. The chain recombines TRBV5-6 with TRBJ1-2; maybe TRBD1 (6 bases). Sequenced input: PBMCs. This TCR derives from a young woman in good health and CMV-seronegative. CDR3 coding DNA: TGTGCCAGCAGCTCGACAGGAGCTCCCTATGGCTACACCTTC. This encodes CASSSTGAPYGYTF.